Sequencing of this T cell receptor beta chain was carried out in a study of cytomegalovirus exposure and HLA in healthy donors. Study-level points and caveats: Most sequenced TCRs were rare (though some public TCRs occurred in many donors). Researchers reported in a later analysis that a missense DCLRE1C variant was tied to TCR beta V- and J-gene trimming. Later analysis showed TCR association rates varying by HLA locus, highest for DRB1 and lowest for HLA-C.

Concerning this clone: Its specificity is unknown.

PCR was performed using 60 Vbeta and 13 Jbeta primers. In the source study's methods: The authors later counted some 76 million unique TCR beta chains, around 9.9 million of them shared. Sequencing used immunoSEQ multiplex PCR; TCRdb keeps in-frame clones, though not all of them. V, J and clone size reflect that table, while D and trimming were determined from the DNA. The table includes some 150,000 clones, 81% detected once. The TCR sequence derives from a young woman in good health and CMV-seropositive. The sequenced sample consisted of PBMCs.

The CDR3 nucleotides read TGTGCCAGCAGCCAAGGGGTATTGAACAGGGAGTTAGAAAAACTGTTTTTT. This encodes CASSQGVLNRELEKLFF. The V and J genes are TRBV4-2 and TRBJ1-4; D possibly corresponds to TRBD1 (6 bases). The length of the CDR3 is 17 residues. Trimming removed 1 base from V and 8 bases from J, with 20 bases in between. CDR1 is LGHNA, CDR2 YNFKEQ, per germline.